This TCR beta chain was identified during a study of CD8+CD57+ T cells in acquired aplastic anemia. Only a few counts were recorded for this clonotype. Its cognate antigen is unknown. Relative to the germline gene, one junction end is altered; a read error may explain this. General observations from the study: Significance was not reached for CD8+ Simpson's diversity between patients and controls. Common to patients and controls were approximately 30 CD8+ CDR3 sequences.

Germline values: CDR1 SEHNR, CDR2 FQNEAQ (reference sequence). The CDR3 loop spans 14 amino acids. The TCR beta profiling, which covered VDJ combination and CDR3 sequence, was carried out using genomic DNA as the template. TCRdb analysed the reads with MiXCR anew, one entry per CDR3 protein. The data show approximately 220,000 distinct CDR3 sequences, approximately 51% seen once. Patients who underwent sequencing had shown CD8+CD57+ cell expansion by flow cytometry. Material: sorted CD4+, CD8+, or CD8+CD57+ T cells (not recorded which) from PBMCs. The rearrangement joins TRBV7-9 to TRBJ2-1; 8 nucleotides agree with TRBD1. This clonotype was sampled from a human donor with aplastic anemia. Here the CDR3 DNA reads TGTGCCAGCAGCGAGGGACAGGAGTACACTGAGCAGTTCTTC. This translates into CASSEGQEYTEQFF.